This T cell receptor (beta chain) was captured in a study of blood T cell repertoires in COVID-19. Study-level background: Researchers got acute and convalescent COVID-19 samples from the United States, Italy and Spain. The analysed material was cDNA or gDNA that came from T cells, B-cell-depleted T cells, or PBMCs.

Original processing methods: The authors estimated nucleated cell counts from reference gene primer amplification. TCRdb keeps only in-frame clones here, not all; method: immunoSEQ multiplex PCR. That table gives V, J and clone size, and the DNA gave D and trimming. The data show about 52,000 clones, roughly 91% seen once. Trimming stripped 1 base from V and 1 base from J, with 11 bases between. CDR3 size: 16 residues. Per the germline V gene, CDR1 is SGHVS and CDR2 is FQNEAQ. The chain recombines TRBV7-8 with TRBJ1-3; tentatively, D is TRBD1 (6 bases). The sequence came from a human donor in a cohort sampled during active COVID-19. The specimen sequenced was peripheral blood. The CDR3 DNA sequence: TGTGCCAGCAGCTTAGAACTCACAGGGTCTGGAAACACCATATATTTT. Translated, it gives CASSLELTGSGNTIYF.